The 30 T cell receptor beta chains listed next were all sequenced from one sample in a study of blood T cells in healthy people across ages. A second PCR, run for roughly 6 to 11 cycles, used a sample-barcoded 5' primer plus a J-beta primer mix. TCRdb analysed the 5' RACE reads with MiXCR anew, one entry per CDR3 protein. The repertoire holds about 940,000 distinct CDR3 sequences, with roughly 52% as singletons. Sequencing was performed on blood. These TCRs come from a man aged 30 to 39 in good health.

The chain joins TRBV27 to TRBJ1-1; no clear D gene. Germline V CDR1 and CDR2: MNHEY, SMNVEV (reference sequence). CDR3 length: 14 residues. V was clipped by 2 bases and J by 1 base, with 8 bases between them. The CDR3 reads CASSLRGENTEAFF. In DNA form, the CDR3 reads TGTGCCAGCAGTTTACGGGGTGAGAACACTGAAGCTTTCTTT.

V and J are TRBV9 and TRBJ1-3; D unclear. Trimming pared 4 bases from V and 0 bases from J, leaving 11 bases between. The CDR3 extends over 15 amino acids. CDR1 is SGDLS and CDR2 is YYNGEE in the germline V gene. As DNA, the CDR3 is TGTGCCAGCAGCCCGCTCCCGGACTCTGGAAACACCATATATTTT. Residues: CASSPLPDSGNTIYF.

This clonotype occurred a few times. The rearrangement links TRBV6-5 to TRBJ2-1, with a weak D call TRBD2 (5 bases). Germline CDR1 reads MNHEY; CDR2 reads SVGAGI. V gave up 5 bases and J gave up 1 base, with 12 bases separating them. This CDR3 has 15 residues. The CDR3 DNA sequence: TGTGCCAGCAGTGGTGGGGAGAGATCCTACAATGAGCAGTTCTTC. It codes for CASSGGERSYNEQFF.

This clonotype was seen only a few times. V gene TRBV3-1 combines with J gene TRBJ2-7; 11 bases line up with TRBD1. Losses at the gene ends were 2 bases for V and 7 bases for J; bases not matched to a gene: 10. CDR1 and CDR2 (germline): LGHDT, YNNKEL (reference sequence). CDR3 length: 16 residues. CDR3 loop: CASSQYYGQGAEEQYF. As DNA, the CDR3 is TGTGCCAGCAGCCAATATTATGGACAGGGGGCAGAAGAGCAGTACTTC.

This clonotype was counted between two and nine times. One end of the junction does not line up with germline, which may come from a read error. The chain has TRBV7-7 and TRBJ2-5; no clear D. The CDR3 is 11 amino acids. Per germline, CDR1 SSHAT and CDR2 FNYEAQ (reference sequence). CDR3 DNA: TGTGCTAGCAGCAAAAGGGAGACCCAGTACTTC. As protein: CASSKRETQYF.

This rearrangement joins TRBV5-1 to TRBJ2-1, with TRBD2 matching over 15 bases. This CDR3 region has 16 residues. V lost 4 bases to trimming and J lost 9 bases; unmatched junction nucleotides: 8. Germline values: CDR1 SGHRS, CDR2 YFSETQ. The DNA of the CDR3 is TGCGCCAGCAGCCCGGAGGGGACTAGCGGGGGGAGTGAGCAGTTCTTC. It translates to CASSPEGTSGGSEQFF.

This sequence joins TRBV7-8 and TRBJ1-2; 9 nucleotides align to TRBD1. Germline CDR1 is SGHVS and CDR2 is FQNEAQ. The CDR3 length is 16 residues. V lost 2 bases and J lost 0; bases outside the gene matches: 4. Written as DNA, the CDR3 is TGTGCCAGCAGCTTAAACAGGGGGCTTCCTAACTATGGCTACACCTTC. Translating gives CASSLNRGLPNYGYTF.

The V gene is TRBV30, the J gene TRBJ1-5, with D hard to call. V was trimmed by 1 base and J by 0 bases, leaving 7 bases between them. CDR1 GTSNPN and CDR2 SVGIG come from the germline V gene (reference sequence). CDR3 length: 14 amino acids. The CDR3 nucleotides are TGTGCCTGGAGTGAGTCCCATAGCAATCAGCCCCAGCATTTT. It codes for CAWSESHSNQPQHF.

V usage is TRBV28 and J usage is TRBJ1-2; D is perhaps TRBD1 (6 bases). The CDR3 is 15 amino acids. Germline assignment: CDR1 MDHEN and CDR2 SYDVKM. V gave up 5 bases and J gave up 1 base, with 14 bases separating them. The CDR3 nucleotides read TGTGCCAGCAGTATACAGGGTCTGGGTAACTATGGCTACACCTTC. It codes for CASSIQGLGNYGYTF.

This clonotype was detected only a few times. The V call is TRBV11-2, the J call TRBJ2-1; the D gene is possibly TRBD1 (6 bases). Germline values: CDR1 SGHAT, CDR2 FQNNGV. This CDR3 contains 15 residues. Trimming removed 3 bases from V and 6 bases from J, with 15 bases in between. As DNA, the CDR3 is TGTGCCAGCAGCTTCCGGGGCCAAGGGGGCAATGAGCAGTTCTTC. Translation gives CASSFRGQGGNEQFF. Combining the CDR3 with reference TRBV11-2 and TRBJ2-1 gives the whole variable domain EAGVAQSPRYKIIEKRQSVAFWCNPISGHATLYWYQQILGQGPKLLIQFQNNGVVDDSQLPKDRFSAERLKGVDSTLKIQPAKLEDSAVYLCASSFRGQGGNEQFFGPGTRLTVL.

This clonotype appeared a few times. CDR3 bases: TGTGCCAGCAATGGGCCCCTCCTGGGCAATGAGCAGTTCTTC. Translated, it gives CASNGPLLGNEQFF. The chain links TRBV27 to TRBJ2-1, with no clear D. This CDR3 is 14 amino acids long. CDR1 MNHEY and CDR2 SMNVEV come from the germline V gene (reference sequence). V lost 7 bases and J lost 6, with 16 bases in between.

This clonotype was counted at least ten times. This rearrangement joins TRBV28 to TRBJ1-2; D is unclear. Germline CDR1 MDHEN, CDR2 SYDVKM. The V end was cut by 4 bases, the J end by 2 bases, with 8 bases between. CDR3 size: 13 residues. CDR3 in DNA: TGTGCCAGCAGTTCGTCCACGAACTATGGCTACACCTTC. It codes for CASSSSTNYGYTF.

This clonotype has more than one count but fewer than ten. The chain couples TRBV11-3 to TRBJ2-1; the D gene is possibly TRBD1 (6 bases). V gave up 2 bases and J gave up 8 bases, with 19 bases separating them. Germline values: CDR1 SGHNT, CDR2 YENEEA. The CDR3 length is 16 residues. The CDR3 region has the DNA TGTGCCAGCAGCTTATCGGCAGGGGTACTGTCGGATGAGCAGTTCTTC. This sequence encodes CASSLSAGVLSDEQFF.

The genes are TRBV7-3 and TRBJ2-1, with no clear D. The CDR3 contains 17 residues. The germline V gene encodes CDR1 SGHTA and CDR2 FQGTGA. The V end was cut by 0 bases, the J end by 0 bases, with 12 bases between. The CDR3 is CASSLTAGPSSYNEQFF. CDR3 DNA sequence: TGTGCCAGCAGCTTAACGGCCGGGCCTAGCTCCTACAATGAGCAGTTCTTC.

This rearrangement joins TRBV7-2 to TRBJ2-3, with 9 bases lining up with TRBD1. Unmatched junction bases numbered 12, after V lost 4 bases and J lost 1 base. Germline assignment: CDR1 SGHTA and CDR2 FQGNSA. The CDR3 is 18 residues long. The CDR3 spells CASSYERSGTGRTDTQYF. In DNA form, the CDR3 reads TGTGCCAGCAGCTACGAGCGGTCCGGGACAGGGCGCACAGATACGCAGTATTTT.

The V and J genes are TRBV6-5 and TRBJ1-1, with D possibly TRBD1 on 5 matching bases. The CDR3 spans 12 residues. V shed 7 bases and J shed 4 bases, with 10 bases lying between them. Germline CDR1 is MNHEY and CDR2 is SVGAGI. The CDR3 DNA follows: TGTGCCAGCAAAAACGGGGGCACTGAAGCTTTCTTT. Amino acid sequence: CASKNGGTEAFF.

In its sample, this clonotype was seen a few times. The V call is TRBV6-5, the J call TRBJ2-7, with 7 bases that match TRBD1. There are 14 residues in the CDR3. The germline V gene encodes CDR1 MNHEY and CDR2 SVGAGI. The V segment lost 2 bases and the J segment 1 base; nucleotides outside the gene matches: 2. The CDR3 is CASSYDRESYEQYF. The CDR3 region has the DNA TGTGCCAGCAGTTACGACAGGGAGTCCTACGAGCAGTACTTC.

This clonotype came up a few times. The V call is TRBV12-3 or TRBV12-4, the J call TRBJ2-5; D unclear. V was cut by 4 bases and J by 5 bases, with 11 bases left in between. The CDR3 length is 13 residues. CDR3 amino acids: CASSYGLQETQYF. The CDR3 coding sequence is TGTGCCAGCAGTTATGGCCTCCAGGAGACCCAGTACTTC.

This clonotype has at least ten counts. This chain uses TRBV12-3 or TRBV12-4 with TRBJ2-3; D may be TRBD1 (6 bases). The V and J ends lost 3 bases and 4 bases respectively, with 11 bases between them. The CDR3 is 14 residues long. The CDR3: CASSLGAWSDTQYF. CDR3 nucleotide sequence: TGTGCCAGCAGTTTGGGGGCATGGTCAGATACGCAGTATTTT.

This chain links TRBV12-5 with TRBJ2-1, with 12 bases lining up with TRBD2. After removal of 6 bases from V and 5 bases from J, the junction contained 5 bases not matched to a gene. The CDR3 consists of 15 residues. Germline loops: CDR1 LGHNT, CDR2 FRNRAP. As DNA, the CDR3 is TGTGCTAGTGGAAAAGGACTAGCGGGGAACAATGAGCAGTTCTTC. Encoded protein: CASGKGLAGNNEQFF.

With respect to this clonotype: Just one base apart from a much larger clone, this may be a read error. The chain employs TRBV27 and TRBJ2-1; D is uncertain. Germline V gene lookup returns CDR1 MNHEY and CDR2 SMNVEV (reference sequence). This CDR3 is 13 amino acids long. As DNA, the CDR3 is TGTGCCATCAGTTTGGGGTCGAACAATGAGCAGTTCTTC. The encoded protein is CAISLGSNNEQFF.

This clonotype was detected only a few times. The chain is built from TRBV27 and TRBJ2-7, with D possibly TRBD2 on 6 matching bases. CDR3 length: 14 amino acids. The V gene's germline CDR1 is MNHEY and CDR2 SMNVEV (reference sequence). V lost 8 bases and J lost 0, with 14 bases in between. CDR3 in DNA: TGTGCCAGCCGTAGCGGAGGTAACTCCTACGAGCAGTACTTC. Protein sequence: CASRSGGNSYEQYF.

The table lists this clonotype with a few counts. The J gene is TRBJ2-7, the V gene TRBV15; no definite D call. Germline CDR1 and CDR2: LNHNV and YYDKDF (reference sequence). V gave up 0 bases and J gave up 1 base, with 10 bases separating them. The CDR3 has 15 amino acids. The CDR3: CATSRDGDGSYEQYF. The CDR3 nucleotides read TGTGCCACCAGCAGAGATGGCGACGGATCCTACGAGCAGTACTTC.

The table lists this clonotype with a few counts. The chain combines TRBV3-1 with TRBJ2-7; D uncertain. V lost 1 base and J lost 10, with 17 bases in between. The CDR3 runs to 14 residues. Germline V gene lookup returns CDR1 LGHDT and CDR2 YNNKEL (reference sequence). The CDR3 nucleotides are TGTGCCAGCAGCCAAGGGCAGGATCGGGCCACCCAGTACTTC. Translation gives CASSQGQDRATQYF.

The V and J genes are TRBV5-1 and TRBJ2-1; a weak D match, TRBD1 (6 bases). CDR3 length: 15 amino acids. CDR1 and CDR2 (germline): SGHRS, YFSETQ. Trimming removed 4 bases at V and 0 bases at J, with 11 bases between. The CDR3 loop is CASSRDTRSYNEQFF. In nucleotides, the CDR3 is TGCGCCAGCAGCCGGGACACCCGCTCCTACAATGAGCAGTTCTTC.

This clonotype was seen a handful of times. This rearrangement joins TRBV4-2 to TRBJ2-2, with 8 bases that match TRBD2. The CDR3 length is 16 residues. V lost 1 base, J lost 1 base, and 2 bases stayed unmatched. Germline V lookup: CDR1 LGHNA, CDR2 YNFKEQ. CDR3: CASSQAGGMNTGELFF. As DNA, the CDR3 is TGTGCCAGCAGCCAAGCGGGAGGGATGAACACCGGGGAGCTGTTTTTT.

V is TRBV2 and J is TRBJ2-5; tentatively, D is TRBD2 (6 bases). V lost 2 bases, J lost 11 bases, and 18 bases lay in between. CDR1 is SNHLY and CDR2 is FYNNEI in the germline V gene. CDR3 size: 14 residues. DNA of the CDR3: TGTGCCAGCAGTGAACTAGCGCCCTCTGGGGAGCAGTACTTC. Protein: CASSELAPSGEQYF. Using reference TRBV2 and TRBJ2-5 for the parts outside the CDR3, the full variable domain is EPEVTQTPSHQVTQMGQEVILRCVPISNHLYFYWYRQILGQKVEFLVSFYNNEISEKSEIFDDQFSVERPDGSNFTLKIRSTKLEDSAMYFCASSELAPSGEQYFGPGTRLLVL.

As regards this clonotype: The junction and the germline gene differ at one end; a read error may be behind it. The DNA for the CDR3 is TGCAGTGCTAGGGACAGGGGCTACGAGCAGTGCTTC. It specifies CSARDRGYEQCF. J is TRBJ2-7 and V is TRBV20-1, with 9 bases matching TRBD1. The germline gives CDR1 DFQATT, CDR2 SNEGSKA (reference sequence). This CDR3 is 12 amino acids long.

This clonotype was observed a handful of times. The chain couples TRBV14 to TRBJ2-5; possible D gene TRBD1, 6 bases. Trimming removed 4 bases from V and 4 bases from J, with 16 bases in between. Germline V CDR1 and CDR2: SGHDN, FVKESK. The CDR3 consists of 15 residues. CDR3 region: CASSPTTGNGETQYF. Here the CDR3 DNA reads TGTGCCAGCAGCCCCACTACAGGGAATGGAGAGACCCAGTACTTC.

This clonotype was seen a few times. The chain links TRBV20-1 to TRBJ2-3, with a weak D call TRBD2 (6 bases). The CDR3 runs 15 residues. The V end lost 6 bases, the J end lost 2 bases, and 18 bases lay between the germline ends. The germline gives CDR1 DFQATT, CDR2 SNEGSKA (reference sequence). The CDR3 reads CSAPDWAGPTDTQYF. In DNA form, the CDR3 reads TGCAGTGCCCCCGACTGGGCGGGACCCACAGATACGCAGTATTTT.